What follows is one T cell receptor (beta chain) and its context. Libraries were prepared by immunoSEQ multiplex PCR; TCRdb keeps only in-frame clonotypes and omits some of them. In the table there are about 400,000 clones, approximately 90% of which are singletons. The treatment was: about 20 received Ad26.COV2.S at low or high dose, single or two shots; 5 received placebo; per-sample allocation not given. Sampling was performed 63 days after the first vaccine or placebo injection. Recruitment in Boston yielded a donor of adult age, 18-55 years. The data originate from a study of Ad26.COV2.S vaccination and SARS-CoV-2 variants. Germline CDR1 and CDR2: SGHAT and FQNNGV. CDR3 length equals 13 residues. V was cut by 6 bases and J by 1 base, with 9 bases left in between.

The sequenced sample was peripheral blood, obtained in a trial of Ad26.COV2.S vaccine versus placebo. The receptor's source is a person aged 18-65 years who received the Ad26.COV2.S COVID-19 vaccine or a placebo. The chain links TRBV11-2 to TRBJ1-1, with a weak D call TRBD1 (5 bases). CDR3 coding DNA: TGTGCCAGCAGTGGGGCAAAGAACACTGAAGCTTTCTTT. Protein sequence: CASSGAKNTEAFF.